The clone carrying this TCR beta chain occurred a few times. Researchers sorted participants into cohorts using their self-reported clinical history. What the recovered Cohort 3 donors had was two negative PCRs, clearance, or symptom resolution. The data were obtained in a study of blood T cell repertoires in COVID-19. Study at large: The United States, Italy and Spain were the sources of the acute and convalescent COVID-19 samples.

Libraries were prepared by immunoSEQ multiplex PCR; TCRdb keeps only in-frame clonotypes and omits some of them. The sample holds around 300,000 clones; around 87% are singletons and the top ten take less than 6%. The V and J ends lost 3 bases and 4 bases, in that order; junction bases with no gene match: 5. The CDR3 consists of 15 residues. Germline V lookup: CDR1 SGHTA, CDR2 FQGNSA. Sequences were obtained from PBMCs or T cells enriched from blood (not recorded which). The TCR originated in a woman younger than 45 who had recovered from COVID-19. The V call is TRBV7-2, the J call TRBJ1-4; TRBD1 agrees at 7 bases. CDR3 in amino acids: CASSFLGQINEKLFF. The CDR3 nucleotides read TGTGCCAGCAGCTTTCTGGGACAGATTAATGAAAAACTGTTTTTT.